This TCR beta chain was documented in a study of regulatory T cells in long-lasting Graves disease. Study results and caveats: Tissue studied was limited to peripheral blood, excluding thyroid tissue. TRBV28 was favored in persistent disease, as were TRBJ1-2 and TRBJ2-5.

From germline, CDR1 is MDHEN and CDR2 SYDVKM. This CDR3 comprises 16 residues. The V and J ends lost 6 bases and 5 bases, in that order; junction bases with no gene match: 7. Note on this clonotype: What it recognizes is unknown.

The time point is: persistent/refractory GD, antithyroid drugs over 5 years with positive TRAb. Researchers made the TCR library from RNA that was extracted from PBMCs. EDTA tubes were used for drawing around 9.7 milliliters of peripheral blood. Building the TCR beta libraries relied on iRepertoire HTBI primers, and CDR3 regions underwent Arm-PCR. The authors' processing: About 62 TRBV and roughly 15 TRBJ segments were identified across samples. TCRdb fed the multiplex PCR reads into MiXCR, producing one record per CDR3 protein. These V and J calls are TCRdb output, not the study's own analysis. In the table there are 400,000 to 600,000 distinct CDR3 sequences, roughly a fifth of which are singletons.

The sequence was obtained from a female donor with Graves disease. Here the sequenced sample was peripheral blood mononuclear cells (PBMCs), taken when the disease was refractory, from a patient treated with antithyroid drugs. The chain uses TRBV28 and TRBJ1-6; 10 bases are a match to TRBD1. The CDR3 DNA reads TGTGCCAGCAGCCCCGGACAGGGGGAAAATAATTCACCCCTCCACTTT. It specifies CASSPGQGENNSPLHF.